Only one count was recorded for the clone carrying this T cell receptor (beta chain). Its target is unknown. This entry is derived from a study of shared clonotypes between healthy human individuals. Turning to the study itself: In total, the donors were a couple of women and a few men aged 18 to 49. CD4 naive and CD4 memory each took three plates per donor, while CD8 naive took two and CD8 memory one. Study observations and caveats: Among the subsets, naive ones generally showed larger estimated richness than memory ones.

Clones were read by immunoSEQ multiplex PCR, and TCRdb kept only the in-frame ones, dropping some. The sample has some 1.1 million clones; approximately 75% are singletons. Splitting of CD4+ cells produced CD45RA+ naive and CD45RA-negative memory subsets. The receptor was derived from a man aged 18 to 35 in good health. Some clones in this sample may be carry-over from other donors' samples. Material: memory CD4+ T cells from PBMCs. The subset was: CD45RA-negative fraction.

The CDR3 loop is CASSPAATTGEQYF. CDR3 bases: TGTGCCAGCAGCCCCGCGGCGACAACAGGGGAGCAGTACTTC. This chain uses TRBV7-6 with TRBJ2-7, with TRBD1 as a possible D gene (6 bases). The ends were cut back, 5 bases at V and 7 bases at J, with 18 bases in the middle. CDR1 is SGHVS, CDR2 FNYEAQ, per germline. This CDR3 has 14 amino acids.